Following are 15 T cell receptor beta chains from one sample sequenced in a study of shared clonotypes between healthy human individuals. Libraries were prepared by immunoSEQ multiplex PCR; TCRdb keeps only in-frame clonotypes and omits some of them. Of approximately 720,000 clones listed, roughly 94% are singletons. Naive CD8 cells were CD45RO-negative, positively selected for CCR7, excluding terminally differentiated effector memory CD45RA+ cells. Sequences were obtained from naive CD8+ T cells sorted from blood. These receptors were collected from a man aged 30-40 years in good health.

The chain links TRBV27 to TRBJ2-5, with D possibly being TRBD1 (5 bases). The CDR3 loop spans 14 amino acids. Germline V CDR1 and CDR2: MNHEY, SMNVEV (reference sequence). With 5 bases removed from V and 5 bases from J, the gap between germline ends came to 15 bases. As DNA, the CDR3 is TGTGCCAGCAGTCCCTCACCAGGGTGGGAGACCCAGTACTTC. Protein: CASSPSPGWETQYF.

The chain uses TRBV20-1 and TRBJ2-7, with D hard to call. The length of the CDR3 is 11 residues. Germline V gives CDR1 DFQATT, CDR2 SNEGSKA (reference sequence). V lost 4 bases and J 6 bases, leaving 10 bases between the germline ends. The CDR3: CSAKLYFEQYF. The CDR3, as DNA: TGCAGTGCTAAACTGTATTTCGAGCAGTACTTC.

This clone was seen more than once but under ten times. CDR3 amino acids: CASSLGTSGELFF. The CDR3, as DNA: TGTGCCAGCAGCTTAGGGACATCCGGGGAGCTGTTTTTT. The chain uses TRBV7-6 and TRBJ2-2; D might be TRBD1 (5 bases). Germline CDR1 is SGHVS and CDR2 is FNYEAQ. The V gene lost 1 base and the J gene lost 6 bases, with 6 bases spanning the gap. This CDR3 is 13 amino acids long.

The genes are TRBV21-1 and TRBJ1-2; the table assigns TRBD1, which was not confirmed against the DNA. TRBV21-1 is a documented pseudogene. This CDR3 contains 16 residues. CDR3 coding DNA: TGTGCCAGCAGCTTCCGGGACAGGGGCAGTGGGGATGGCTACACCTTC. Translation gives CASSFRDRGSGDGYTF.

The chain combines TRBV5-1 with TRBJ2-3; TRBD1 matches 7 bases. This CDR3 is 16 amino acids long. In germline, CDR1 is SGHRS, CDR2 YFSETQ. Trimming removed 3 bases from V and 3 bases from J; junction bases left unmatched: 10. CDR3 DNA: TGCGCCAGCAGCTCCCGGACAGGACGGGATACAGATACGCAGTATTTT. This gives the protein CASSSRTGRDTDTQYF.

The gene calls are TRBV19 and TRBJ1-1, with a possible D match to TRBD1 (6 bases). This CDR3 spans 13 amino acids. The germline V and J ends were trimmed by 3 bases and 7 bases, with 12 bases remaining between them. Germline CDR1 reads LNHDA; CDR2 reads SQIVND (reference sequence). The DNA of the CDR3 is TGTGCCAGTAGTATTAGGGGGGGTGATGAAGCTTTCTTT. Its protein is CASSIRGGDEAFF. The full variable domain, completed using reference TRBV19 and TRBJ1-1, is DGGITQSPKYLFRKEGQNVTLSCEQNLNHDAMYWYRQDPGQGLRLIYYSQIVNDFQKGDIAEGYSVSREKKESFPLTVTSAQKNPTAFYLCASSIRGGDEAFFGQGTRLTVV.

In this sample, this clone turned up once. CDR3 loop: CASSLASLQSLISGNTIYF. DNA for the CDR3: TGTGCCAGCAGCTTAGCATCTCTTCAGTCCCTGATCTCTGGAAACACCATATATTTT. The rearrangement joins TRBV11-2 to TRBJ1-3, with D unresolved. Trimming took off 1 base at V and 0 bases at J, with 19 bases between the two ends. The CDR3 has 19 amino acids. Germline-derived CDR1 and CDR2 are SGHAT and FQNNGV.

The CDR3 region is CASRDRGVAFEAFF. The CDR3 bases are TGTGCCAGCAGGGACAGGGGGGTCGCCTTTGAAGCTTTCTTT. The chain links TRBV28 to TRBJ1-1; 10 bases are shared with TRBD1. Germline V gene sequence: CDR1 MDHEN, CDR2 SYDVKM. V dropped 6 bases and J dropped 7; count of bases not matched to a gene: 8. The CDR3 loop spans 14 amino acids.

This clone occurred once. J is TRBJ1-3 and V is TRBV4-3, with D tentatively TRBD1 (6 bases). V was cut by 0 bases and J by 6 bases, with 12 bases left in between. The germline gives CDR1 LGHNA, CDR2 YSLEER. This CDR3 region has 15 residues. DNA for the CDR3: TGCGCCAGCAGCCAAGATCTGGGGGCAAAAAACACCATATATTTT. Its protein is CASSQDLGAKNTIYF.

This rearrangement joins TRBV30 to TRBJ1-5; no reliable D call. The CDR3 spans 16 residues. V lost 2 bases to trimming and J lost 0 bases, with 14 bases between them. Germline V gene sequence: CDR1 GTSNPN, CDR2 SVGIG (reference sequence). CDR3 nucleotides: TGTGCCTGGAGTAGCCCCTCAGCCCCTAGCAATCAGCCCCAGCATTTT. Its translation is CAWSSPSAPSNQPQHF.

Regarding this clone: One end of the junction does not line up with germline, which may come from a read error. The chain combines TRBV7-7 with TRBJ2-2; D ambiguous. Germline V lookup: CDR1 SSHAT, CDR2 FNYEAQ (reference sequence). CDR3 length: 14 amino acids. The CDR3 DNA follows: TGTGCTAGCAGCCCCGGAGCAATGACCGAGGAGCTGTTTTTT. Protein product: CASSPGAMTEELFF. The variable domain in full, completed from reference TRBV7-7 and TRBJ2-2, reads GAGVSQSPRYKVTKRGQDVTLRCDPISSHATLYWYQQALGQGPEFLTYFNYEAQPDKSGLPSDRFSAERPEGSISTLTIQRTEQRDSAMYRCASSPGAMTEELFFGEGSRLTVL.

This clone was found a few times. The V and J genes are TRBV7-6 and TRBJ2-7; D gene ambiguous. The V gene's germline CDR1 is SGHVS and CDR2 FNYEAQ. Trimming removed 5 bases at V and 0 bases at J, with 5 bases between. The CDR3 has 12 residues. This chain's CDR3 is CASSPNSYEQYF. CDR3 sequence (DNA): TGTGCCAGCAGCCCCAACTCCTACGAGCAGTACTTC.

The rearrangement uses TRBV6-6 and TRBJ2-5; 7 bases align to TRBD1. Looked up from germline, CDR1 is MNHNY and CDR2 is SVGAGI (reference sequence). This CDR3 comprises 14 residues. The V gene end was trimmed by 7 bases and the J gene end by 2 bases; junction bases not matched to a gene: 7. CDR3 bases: TGTGCCAGCACCCCGCGGACAGGTCAAGAGACCCAGTACTTC. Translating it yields CASTPRTGQETQYF.

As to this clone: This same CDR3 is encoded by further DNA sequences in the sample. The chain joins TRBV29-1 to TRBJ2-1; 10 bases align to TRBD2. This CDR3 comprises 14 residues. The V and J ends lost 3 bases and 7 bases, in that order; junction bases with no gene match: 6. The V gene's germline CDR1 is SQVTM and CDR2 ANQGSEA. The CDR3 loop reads CSVEVAGGGNEQFF. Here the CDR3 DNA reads TGCAGCGTTGAGGTAGCGGGGGGAGGTAATGAGCAGTTCTTC.

CDR3 region: CASSLWDLSYEQYF. CDR3 coding DNA: TGTGCCAGCAGCTTGTGGGATTTATCCTACGAGCAGTACTTC. The chain combines TRBV11-2 with TRBJ2-7; D is unclear. This CDR3 contains 14 residues. Looked up from germline, CDR1 is SGHAT and CDR2 is FQNNGV. Trimming removed 3 bases at V and 1 base at J, with 10 bases between.